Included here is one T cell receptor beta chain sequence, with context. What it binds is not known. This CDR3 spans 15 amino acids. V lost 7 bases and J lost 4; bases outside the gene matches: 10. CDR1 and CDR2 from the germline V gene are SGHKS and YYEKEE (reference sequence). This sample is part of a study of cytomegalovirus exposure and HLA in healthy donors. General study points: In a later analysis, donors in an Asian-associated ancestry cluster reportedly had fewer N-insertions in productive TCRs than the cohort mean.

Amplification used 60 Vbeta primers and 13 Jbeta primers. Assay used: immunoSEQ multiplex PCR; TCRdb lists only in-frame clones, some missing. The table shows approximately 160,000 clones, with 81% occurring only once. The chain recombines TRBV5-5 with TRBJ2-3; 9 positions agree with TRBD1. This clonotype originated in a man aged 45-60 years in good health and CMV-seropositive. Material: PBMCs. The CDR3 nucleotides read TGTGCCAGCTGCGTAGGGGACAGGGAGGCAGATACGCAGTATTTT. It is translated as CASCVGDREADTQYF. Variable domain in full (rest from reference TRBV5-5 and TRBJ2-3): DAGVTQSPTHLIKTRGQQVTLRCSPISGHKSVSWYQQVLGQGPQFIFQYYEKEERGRGNFPDRFSARQFPNYSSELNVNALLLGDSALYLCASCVGDREADTQYFGPGTRLTVL.